These 24 T cell receptor beta chains came from one sample sequenced in a study of blood T cell repertoires in COVID-19. Clones were sequenced by immunoSEQ multiplex PCR, and TCRdb holds only the in-frame ones, with some missing. Among over 140,000 clones listed, 70% to 80% were seen once. Sequenced material: peripheral blood. Receptors originate from a woman of 80 years or more with active or convalescent COVID-19.

The genes are TRBV7-9 and TRBJ2-3; a possible D gene is TRBD1 (5 bases). The germline CDR1 and CDR2 sequences are SEHNR and FQNEAQ (reference sequence). The CDR3 extends over 16 amino acids. Trimming cost V 4 bases and J 3 bases, with 17 bases left between them. This CDR3 is CASSSRFQDTTDTQYF. Here the CDR3 DNA reads TGTGCCAGCAGCTCCCGATTTCAGGACACGACAGATACGCAGTATTTT.

A note on this clone: Other DNA variants within this sample encode the same CDR3. J is TRBJ1-5 and V is TRBV12-5, with 7 positions matching TRBD1. In germline, CDR1 is LGHNT, CDR2 FRNRAP. CDR3 length: 14 residues. The V gene end was trimmed by 4 bases and the J gene end by 3 bases; junction bases not matched to a gene: 3. CDR3 DNA: TGTGCTAGTGGTTCGGGACAGCCCAATCAGCCCCAGCATTTT. Translated: CASGSGQPNQPQHF.

The CDR3 DNA sequence: TGTGCCAGCAGCTTGTCTATCGGGAGGCTGAATGAAAAACTGTTTTTT. It codes for CASSLSIGRLNEKLFF. This rearrangement joins TRBV5-6 to TRBJ1-4; D gene ambiguous. V lost 1 base to trimming and J lost 5 bases, with 15 bases between them. Germline loops: CDR1 SGHDT, CDR2 YYEEEE. The CDR3 consists of 16 residues.

In this sample, this clone turned up a few times. V gene TRBV13 combines with J gene TRBJ2-3, with D unresolved. Germline V gives CDR1 PRHDT, CDR2 FYEKMQ (reference sequence). V lost 4 bases and J lost 10, with 27 bases in between. CDR3 size: 17 residues. This CDR3 reads CASSSQWSAPDSHPQYF. The CDR3 DNA is TGTGCCAGCAGCTCCCAGTGGTCGGCGCCCGACTCCCATCCGCAGTATTTT.

This chain links TRBV29-1 with TRBJ1-4; D is perhaps TRBD1 (6 bases). V was trimmed by 0 bases and J by 5 bases, leaving 16 bases between them. The CDR3 is made up of 16 amino acids. The germline gives CDR1 SQVTM, CDR2 ANQGSEA. CDR3 residues: CSVEDRSRGGNEKLFF. Here the CDR3 DNA reads TGCAGCGTTGAAGATCGTTCAAGGGGGGGGAATGAAAAACTGTTTTTT.

The chain links TRBV6-1 to TRBJ2-1; no definite D call. V was shortened by 10 bases and J by 1 base, with 17 bases between the two germline ends. The CDR3 extends over 15 amino acids. Germline CDR1 reads MNHNS; CDR2 reads SASEGT. The CDR3 here is CAISSRRISYNEQFF. The CDR3 DNA reads as TGTGCCATCTCTTCACGCAGGATATCCTACAATGAGCAGTTCTTC.

The rearrangement uses TRBV21-1 and TRBJ1-6; the table's D call of TRBD1 was not tested on the DNA. TRBV21-1 is a pseudogene locus. The CDR3 has 14 amino acids. CDR3 sequence reads: CASSHRKGDSPLHF. DNA of the CDR3: TGTGCCAGCAGCCATAGGAAGGGGGATTCACCCCTCCACTTT.

The rearrangement uses TRBV18 and TRBJ2-7, with D perhaps TRBD1 (5 bases). V was trimmed by 3 bases and J by 6 bases, leaving 12 bases between them. The CDR3 is 13 residues long. Germline V gene lookup returns CDR1 KGHSH and CDR2 LQKENI. CDR3 DNA: TGTGCCAGCTCACCGCGACAGAACGGCGAGCAGTACTTC. Amino acids: CASSPRQNGEQYF.

V and J are TRBV28 and TRBJ1-2; 8 bases line up with TRBD1. J was trimmed by 8 bases and V by 8 bases; bases with no gene match: 7. Germline-derived CDR1 and CDR2 are MDHEN and SYDVKM. The CDR3 contains 12 residues. CDR3 amino acids: CASYQGAGGYTF. CDR3 nucleotides: TGTGCCAGCTACCAGGGGGCTGGCGGCTACACCTTC.

The chain carries TRBV12-3 or TRBV12-4 and TRBJ2-1; D unresolved. There are 11 residues in the CDR3. V was trimmed by 5 bases and J by 9 bases, leaving 8 bases between them. The CDR3 DNA reads TGTGCCAGCAGTCAGTACGCTGAGCAGTTCTTC. Protein sequence: CASSQYAEQFF.

The genes are TRBV5-1 and TRBJ2-1, with a possible D match to TRBD1 (5 bases). Germline V gene lookup returns CDR1 SGHRS and CDR2 YFSETQ. The V gene lost 0 bases and the J gene lost 7 bases, with 14 bases spanning the gap. The CDR3 consists of 15 residues. CDR3: CASSLEGQDTNEQFF. The CDR3 bases are TGCGCCAGCAGCTTGGAAGGGCAGGACACGAATGAGCAGTTCTTC.

This chain connects TRBV9 to TRBJ2-5; 7 bases map to TRBD1. CDR3 length equals 16 residues. V shed 0 bases and J 5 bases; nucleotides not matched to a gene: 10. CDR1 and CDR2 (germline): SGDLS, YYNGEE. CDR3 sequence reads: CASSVGGGGSAETQYF. The CDR3 region has the DNA TGTGCCAGCAGCGTAGGAGGGGGCGGCTCCGCGGAGACCCAGTACTTC.

V usage is TRBV7-3 and J usage is TRBJ1-1, with a tentative D call TRBD1 (6 bases). Germline V gene data show CDR1 as SGHTA and CDR2 as FQGTGA. This CDR3 is built from 15 residues. The V and J ends lost 4 bases and 1 base respectively, with 13 bases between them. This chain's CDR3 is CASSSSGEPNTEAFF. The CDR3 coding sequence is TGTGCCAGCAGCTCATCAGGGGAGCCGAACACTGAAGCTTTCTTT.

The gene calls are TRBV7-9 and TRBJ2-6; no clear D gene. The V end was cut by 5 bases, the J end by 1 base, with 6 bases between. CDR3 length: 14 amino acids. The V gene's germline CDR1 is SEHNR and CDR2 FQNEAQ (reference sequence). The chain's CDR3 is CASSPGSGANVLTF. DNA of the CDR3: TGTGCCAGCAGCCCGGGTTCTGGGGCCAACGTCCTGACTTTC. Looking up the rest from reference TRBV7-9 and TRBJ2-6 gives the full variable domain: DTGVSQNPRHKITKRGQNVTFRCDPISEHNRLYWYRQTLGQGPEFLTYFQNEAQLEKSRLLSDRFSAERPKGSFSTLEIQRTEQGDSAMYLCASSPGSGANVLTFGAGSRLTVL.

This chain connects TRBV7-2 to TRBJ1-1; 9 nucleotides align to TRBD1. J was trimmed by 0 bases and V by 0 bases; bases with no gene match: 5. Germline CDR1 SGHTA, CDR2 FQGNSA. The CDR3 totals 17 residues. CDR3 region: CASSLAGQGGLNTEAFF. The CDR3 nucleotides are TGTGCCAGCAGCTTAGCGGGACAGGGTGGTCTGAACACTGAAGCTTTCTTT.

This clone was seen once. The chain couples TRBV6-1 to TRBJ1-2; D ambiguous. V lost 1 base to trimming and J lost 0 bases, with 9 bases between them. Germline assignment: CDR1 MNHNS and CDR2 SASEGT. This CDR3 has 15 residues. CDR3 sequence (DNA): TGTGCCAGCAGTGAAGGGAGGCTCGCTAACTATGGCTACACCTTC. Amino acid sequence: CASSEGRLANYGYTF.

The chain employs TRBV6-5 and TRBJ2-2; maybe TRBD1 (5 bases). Trimming pared 6 bases from V and 2 bases from J, leaving 10 bases between. The CDR3 loop spans 14 amino acids. Germline lookup yields CDR1 MNHEY and CDR2 SVGAGI. The CDR3 reads CASSPGQNTGELFF. CDR3 sequence (DNA): TGTGCCAGCAGCCCCGGACAAAACACCGGGGAGCTGTTTTTT.

V and J are TRBV19 and TRBJ1-1; no firm D call. The CDR3 runs to 14 residues. Trimming took off 7 bases at V and 1 base at J, with 13 bases between the two ends. Germline values: CDR1 LNHDA, CDR2 SQIVND (reference sequence). The CDR3 sequence: CASNLGGENTEAFF. CDR3 bases: TGTGCCAGTAATCTGGGTGGAGAGAACACTGAAGCTTTCTTT.

This clone was recorded a few times. The chain uses TRBV20-1 and TRBJ2-1; TRBD2 agrees at 13 bases. Trimming removed 3 bases from V and 5 bases from J; junction bases left unmatched: 10. Germline V gene lookup returns CDR1 DFQATT and CDR2 SNEGSKA (reference sequence). The CDR3 covers 17 residues. The CDR3 loop reads CSASRLAGGLNNNEQFF. The CDR3 DNA reads as TGCAGTGCTAGTCGACTAGCGGGGGGCCTAAACAACAATGAGCAGTTCTTC.

This rearrangement joins TRBV6-5 to TRBJ1-5; the D is unclear. Germline-derived CDR1 and CDR2 are MNHEY and SVGAGI. The CDR3 loop spans 14 amino acids. V dropped 6 bases and J dropped 7 bases, with 16 bases sitting between them. CDR3 sequence (DNA): TGTGCCAGCAGCGCCGGGAACCGGTGGCAGCCCCAGCATTTT. As protein: CASSAGNRWQPQHF.

This CDR3 is CASSFVRLAARGENDEQYF. In DNA, the CDR3 is TGCGCCAGCAGCTTTGTGAGACTAGCGGCCCGCGGAGAGAATGACGAGCAGTACTTC. The V gene is TRBV5-1, the J gene TRBJ2-7, with 9 bases identical to TRBD2. CDR3 length: 19 amino acids. Per germline, CDR1 SGHRS and CDR2 YFSETQ. The V and J ends lost 2 bases and 5 bases, in that order; junction bases with no gene match: 20.

The chain uses TRBV27 and TRBJ1-1; 9 nucleotides align to TRBD1. The length of the CDR3 is 15 residues. V lost 2 bases to trimming and J lost 3 bases; unmatched junction nucleotides: 4. Germline lookup yields CDR1 MNHEY and CDR2 SMNVEV (reference sequence). CDR3 bases: TGTGCCAGCAGTTTAGACCGGGACAGGGACACTGAAGCTTTCTTT. Residues: CASSLDRDRDTEAFF.

The V call is TRBV11-2, the J call TRBJ1-6; TRBD1 matches 8 bases. V shed 6 bases and J 9 bases; nucleotides not matched to a gene: 10. The CDR3 totals 15 residues. CDR1 is SGHAT, CDR2 FQNNGV, per germline. CDR3 sequence reads: CASRPWTGQGSPLHF. CDR3 nucleotide sequence: TGTGCCAGCAGACCATGGACAGGGCAAGGTTCACCCCTCCACTTT.

The chain combines TRBV19 with TRBJ1-1; D gene unclear. V was clipped by 1 base and J by 1 base, with 4 bases between them. Germline V gene sequence: CDR1 LNHDA, CDR2 SQIVND (reference sequence). CDR3 length equals 13 residues. The CDR3 DNA is TGTGCCAGTAGTATAGTGCGGAACACTGAAGCTTTCTTT. Its translation is CASSIVRNTEAFF. Supplemented by reference TRBV19 and TRBJ1-1, the full variable domain reads DGGITQSPKYLFRKEGQNVTLSCEQNLNHDAMYWYRQDPGQGLRLIYYSQIVNDFQKGDIAEGYSVSREKKESFPLTVTSAQKNPTAFYLCASSIVRNTEAFFGQGTRLTVV.